Listed here are 7 T cell receptor beta chains from one sample, sequenced in a study of blood T cell repertoires in COVID-19. Here immunoSEQ multiplex PCR was the method, and the copy in TCRdb shows in-frame clones only, minus some. Among 40,000 to 50,000 clones listed, about nine tenths were seen once. The sequenced sample was peripheral blood. The source of these receptors is a man aged 70-80 years with acute or convalescent COVID-19.

The CDR3 DNA is TGTGCCAGCAGTCAGCAGGGGGGAGGCACAGATACGCAGTATTTT. It yields the protein CASSQQGGGTDTQYF. The rearrangement joins TRBV28 to TRBJ2-3, with D perhaps matching TRBD1 (7 bases). Germline CDR1 MDHEN, CDR2 SYDVKM. Trimming took off 5 bases at V and 1 base at J, with 13 bases between the two ends. This CDR3 is built from 15 residues.

The chain employs TRBV6-5 and TRBJ1-2; 7 bases align to TRBD1. This CDR3 is 13 amino acids long. CDR1 MNHEY and CDR2 SVGAGI come from the germline V gene. V lost 6 bases and J lost 8; bases outside the gene matches: 9. CDR3 amino acids: CASREGAPLGYTF. For the CDR3, the DNA is TGTGCCAGCAGGGAGGGGGCCCCCCTGGGCTACACCTTC.

J is TRBJ2-3 and V is TRBV4-3, with 12 bases matching TRBD2. The J segment lost 1 base and the V segment lost 0 bases, leaving 2 bases of the junction unmatched. Germline V gene sequence: CDR1 LGHNA, CDR2 YSLEER. There are 17 residues in the CDR3. CDR3 region: CASSQDRLAGGTDTQYF. Here the CDR3 DNA reads TGCGCCAGCAGCCAAGACCGACTAGCGGGAGGCACAGATACGCAGTATTTT.

The chain recombines TRBV19 with TRBJ2-2, with 7 bases fitting TRBD1. This CDR3 has 17 amino acids. Germline CDR1 LNHDA, CDR2 SQIVND (reference sequence). The J segment lost 4 bases and the V segment lost 1 base, leaving 9 bases of the junction unmatched. The CDR3 spells CASSIARQGRRTGELFF. For the CDR3, the DNA is TGTGCCAGTAGTATAGCGCGACAGGGTAGACGCACCGGGGAGCTGTTTTTT. The complete variable domain, with remaining parts taken from reference TRBV19 and TRBJ2-2, reads DGGITQSPKYLFRKEGQNVTLSCEQNLNHDAMYWYRQDPGQGLRLIYYSQIVNDFQKGDIAEGYSVSREKKESFPLTVTSAQKNPTAFYLCASSIARQGRRTGELFFGEGSRLTVL.

A single count supports this clone. This chain's CDR3 is CASRITGNQPQHF. The CDR3, as DNA: TGTGCCAGCAGAATCACTGGCAATCAGCCCCAGCATTTT. The chain couples TRBV12-3 or TRBV12-4 to TRBJ1-5; D is undetermined. The length of the CDR3 is 13 residues. Deletions cut 6 bases from V and 2 bases from J, with 8 bases between.

The V and J genes are TRBV5-5 and TRBJ2-7, with a weak D call TRBD1 (7 bases). With 1 base removed from V and 1 base from J, the gap between germline ends came to 18 bases. There are 17 residues in the CDR3. Germline CDR1 reads SGHKS; CDR2 reads YYEKEE (reference sequence). The CDR3 DNA follows: TGTGCCAGCAGCTTGAAGGGTGAACAGGGGACTTCCTACGAGCAGTACTTC. Its translation: CASSLKGEQGTSYEQYF.

CDR3 amino acids: CASSGRGNSPLHF. CDR3 nucleotides: TGTGCCAGCAGTGGCAGGGGGAATTCACCCCTCCACTTT. The rearrangement uses TRBV2 and TRBJ1-6; 7 bases are shared with TRBD1. This CDR3 spans 13 amino acids. Germline V gives CDR1 SNHLY, CDR2 FYNNEI. V lost 4 bases to trimming and J lost 7 bases; unmatched junction nucleotides: 1.